A single sample is the source of the 25 T cell receptor beta chains below, sequenced in a study of technical replicates of blood from several donors. Profiled with immunoSEQ multiplex PCR; TCRdb holds only in-frame clones, not every one. The data show some 15,000 clones, approximately 80% seen once. Sequenced: PBMCs. These TCRs come from a human donor in good health.

This chain links TRBV28 with TRBJ2-2; maybe TRBD2 (5 bases). Trimming took 2 bases from V and 7 from J, leaving 23 bases between them. This CDR3 comprises 18 residues. From germline, CDR1 is MDHEN and CDR2 SYDVKM. CDR3 residues: CASSLSRGLGSMDGELFF. The CDR3 DNA follows: TGTGCCAGCAGTTTAAGTAGAGGGTTAGGGTCGATGGACGGGGAGCTGTTTTTT. The full variable domain, in which reference TRBV28 and TRBJ2-2 provide the parts outside the CDR3, is DVKVTQSSRYLVKRTGEKVFLECVQDMDHENMFWYRQDPGLGLRLIYFSYDVKMKEKGDIPEGYSVSREKKERFSLILESASTNQTSMYLCASSLSRGLGSMDGELFFGEGSRLTVL.

V and J are TRBV5-8 and TRBJ2-3, with 7 bases matching TRBD1. The V and J ends lost 0 bases and 6 bases, in that order; junction bases with no gene match: 10. The germline V gene encodes CDR1 SGHTS and CDR2 YDEGEE. The CDR3 runs 16 residues. In nucleotides, the CDR3 is TGTGCCAGCAGCTTGGGGACTCTAACAGGGGCGGATACGCAGTATTTT. It is translated as CASSLGTLTGADTQYF.

The chain is built from TRBV14 and TRBJ2-7; possible D gene TRBD2, 5 bases. Trimming removed 4 bases from V and 3 bases from J, with 7 bases in between. The CDR3 extends over 12 amino acids. CDR1 is SGHDN and CDR2 is FVKESK in the germline V gene. The CDR3 loop reads CASSPGGYEQYF. For the CDR3, the DNA is TGTGCCAGCAGCCCAGGAGGCTACGAGCAGTACTTC.

The J gene is TRBJ2-7, the V gene TRBV28; 7 positions match TRBD2. V shed 5 bases, J shed 0 bases, and the junction held 10 bases outside the gene matches. The CDR3 is 16 residues long. CDR1 MDHEN and CDR2 SYDVKM come from the germline V gene. CDR3 DNA sequence: TGTGCCAGCAGTCCACCCGGGACTACGAGCTCCTACGAGCAGTACTTC. Its protein product is CASSPPGTTSSYEQYF.

V and J are TRBV28 and TRBJ1-5, with 8 bases aligning to TRBD1. V trimming: 6 bases; J trimming: 7 bases; junction bases outside the gene matches: 8. CDR3 length: 14 amino acids. Per the germline V gene, CDR1 is MDHEN and CDR2 is SYDVKM. The CDR3 DNA reads as TGTGCCAGCAGCCGCGGACAGGGAGACCAGCCCCAGCATTTT. Translation gives CASSRGQGDQPQHF.

This sequence joins TRBV6-1 and TRBJ2-3; the match to TRBD2 covers 9 bases. CDR3 length: 15 amino acids. Looked up from germline, CDR1 is MNHNS and CDR2 is SASEGT. V shed 8 bases and J 2 bases; nucleotides not matched to a gene: 8. The chain's CDR3 is CASLRLAVVTDTQYF. The CDR3 DNA reads as TGTGCCAGCTTACGACTAGCGGTCGTCACAGATACGCAGTATTTT.

V and J are TRBV19 and TRBJ1-4, with 8 positions matching TRBD1. The CDR3 spans 15 residues. Germline V CDR1 and CDR2: LNHDA, SQIVND (reference sequence). The junction had 8 bases not matched to a gene; V was cut back by 1 base and J by 10 bases. The DNA of the CDR3 is TGTGCCAGTAGTATAGGAGGACAGGGTGAAGTAAAACTGTTTTTT. Its translation is CASSIGGQGEVKLFF.

The chain recombines TRBV30 with TRBJ1-2; D ambiguous. From germline, CDR1 is GTSNPN and CDR2 SVGIG (reference sequence). The CDR3 spans 13 residues. V shed 0 bases and J shed 5 bases, with 10 bases lying between them. The CDR3 DNA is TGTGCCTGGAGTGTAGAGGTGGTATATGGCTACACCTTC. This sequence encodes CAWSVEVVYGYTF.

The chain combines TRBV13 with TRBJ1-2, with D perhaps TRBD1 (5 bases). Deletions cut 0 bases from V and 6 bases from J, with 8 bases between. This CDR3 has 13 residues. Germline V gene data show CDR1 as PRHDT and CDR2 as FYEKMQ (reference sequence). CDR3 coding DNA: TGTGCCAGCAGCTTAGGACAGGATCATGGCTACACCTTC. Encoded protein: CASSLGQDHGYTF.

The rearrangement uses TRBV6-5 and TRBJ1-3, with D possibly matching TRBD1 (6 bases). Germline values: CDR1 MNHEY, CDR2 SVGAGI. V lost 4 bases, J lost 0 bases, and 13 bases lay in between. This CDR3 contains 16 residues. The CDR3 reads CASSSTGASSGNTIYF. The CDR3 DNA follows: TGTGCCAGCAGTTCGACAGGAGCTTCCTCTGGAAACACCATATATTTT.

V and J are TRBV2 and TRBJ2-1; D might be TRBD2 (6 bases). Germline CDR1 is SNHLY and CDR2 is FYNNEI. This CDR3 has 13 residues. Trimming took off 0 bases at V and 12 bases at J, with 12 bases between the two ends. The CDR3 nucleotides read TGTGCCAGCAGTGAAGCGCTGGGGACTGTGCAGTTCTTC. This gives the protein CASSEALGTVQFF.

The chain is built from TRBV29-1 and TRBJ1-1; tentatively, D is TRBD1 (6 bases). Germline lookup yields CDR1 SQVTM and CDR2 ANQGSEA. CDR3 size: 14 residues. With 1 base removed from V and 3 bases from J, the gap between germline ends came to 12 bases. CDR3 sequence (DNA): TGCAGCGTTGAAGGTGAAGGGGGAGACACTGAAGCTTTCTTT. It translates to CSVEGEGGDTEAFF. The whole variable domain, remainder taken from reference TRBV29-1 and TRBJ1-1, is SAVISQKPSRDICQRGTSLTIQCQVDSQVTMMFWYRQQPGQSLTLIATANQGSEATYESGFVIDKFPISRPNLTFSTLTVSNMSPEDSSIYLCSVEGEGGDTEAFFGQGTRLTVV.

This chain uses TRBV5-1 with TRBJ2-3, with 10 bases matching TRBD2. The V and J ends lost 4 bases and 5 bases, in that order; junction bases with no gene match: 7. This CDR3 has 15 amino acids. Germline V gives CDR1 SGHRS, CDR2 YFSETQ. CDR3 sequence (DNA): TGCGCCAGCAGCCCTCTAGCGGGAGTAAAAGATACGCAGTATTTT. This codes for CASSPLAGVKDTQYF.

The J gene is TRBJ2-7, the V gene TRBV4-2; 7 bases fit TRBD1. V trimming: 1 base; J trimming: 3 bases; junction bases outside the gene matches: 3. CDR3 length equals 14 residues. CDR1 LGHNA and CDR2 YNFKEQ come from the germline V gene. The CDR3 reads CASSQAGQIYEQYF. DNA of the CDR3: TGTGCCAGCAGCCAAGCGGGACAGATCTACGAGCAGTACTTC.

The rearrangement uses TRBV6-5 and TRBJ2-5, with D possibly matching TRBD2 (6 bases). The CDR3 has 13 amino acids. From germline, CDR1 is MNHEY and CDR2 SVGAGI. The germline V and J ends were trimmed by 5 bases and 2 bases, with 9 bases remaining between them. CDR3 in amino acids: CASSGDFQETQYF. The CDR3 nucleotides are TGTGCCAGCAGTGGGGACTTTCAAGAGACCCAGTACTTC.

The chain combines TRBV6-5 with TRBJ2-7, with TRBD2 matching over 7 bases. V lost 5 bases and J lost 5; bases outside the gene matches: 12. CDR1 MNHEY and CDR2 SVGAGI come from the germline V gene. This CDR3 is 15 amino acids long. CDR3 region: CASSHRSGRGDEQYF. In nucleotides, the CDR3 is TGTGCCAGCAGTCACCGTAGCGGGCGAGGGGACGAGCAGTACTTC.

V and J are TRBV28 and TRBJ2-2; D not resolved. Per the germline V gene, CDR1 is MDHEN and CDR2 is SYDVKM. Deletions cut 4 bases from V and 2 bases from J, with 11 bases between. This CDR3 contains 15 residues. The CDR3 DNA reads as TGTGCCAGCAGTTCTAGTCAAAGTAACACCGGGGAGCTGTTTTTT. Translating gives CASSSSQSNTGELFF.

The chain couples TRBV18 to TRBJ1-5; 10 nucleotides line up with TRBD1. The CDR3 runs to 15 residues. Losses at the gene ends were 4 bases for V and 6 bases for J; bases not matched to a gene: 6. CDR1 and CDR2 (germline): KGHSH, LQKENI. CDR3 residues: CASSLDRGLGQPQHF. The CDR3 nucleotides are TGTGCCAGCTCACTTGACAGGGGGCTCGGTCAGCCCCAGCATTTT.

This chain joins TRBV7-9 and TRBJ2-1; 12 bases map to TRBD2. This CDR3 has 17 amino acids. The germline CDR1 and CDR2 sequences are SEHNR and FQNEAQ (reference sequence). The junction had 5 bases not matched to a gene; V was cut back by 2 bases and J by 3 bases. CDR3 in DNA: TGTGCCAGCAGCTTACCTAGCGGGAGGGGGGGCTACAATGAGCAGTTCTTC. As protein: CASSLPSGRGGYNEQFF. Supplemented by reference TRBV7-9 and TRBJ2-1, the full variable domain reads DTGVSQNPRHKITKRGQNVTFRCDPISEHNRLYWYRQTLGQGPEFLTYFQNEAQLEKSRLLSDRFSAERPKGSFSTLEIQRTEQGDSAMYLCASSLPSGRGGYNEQFFGPGTRLTVL.

CDR3 loop: CASSDRVSGNQPQHF. The CDR3 DNA reads TGTGCCAGCAGTGACAGGGTGTCTGGCAATCAGCCCCAGCATTTT. V usage is TRBV2 and J usage is TRBJ1-5; tentatively, D is TRBD1 (5 bases). The length of the CDR3 is 15 residues. Germline CDR1 SNHLY, CDR2 FYNNEI. Trimming took 3 bases from V and 2 from J, leaving 11 bases between them.

The rearrangement joins TRBV5-6 to TRBJ2-7, with D perhaps TRBD1 (5 bases). Trimming removed 2 bases from V and 3 bases from J, with 15 bases in between. CDR1 is SGHDT and CDR2 is YYEEEE in the germline V gene. The CDR3 has 15 amino acids. The CDR3 DNA reads as TGTGCCAGCAGCTTCAGTCAAGGGGAAGGCTACGAGCAGTACTTC. As protein: CASSFSQGEGYEQYF.

This chain joins TRBV7-8 and TRBJ1-1, with 9 bases identical to TRBD1. Trimming cost V 7 bases and J 5 bases; bases outside gene matches: 17. Germline V lookup: CDR1 SGHVS, CDR2 FQNEAQ. The CDR3 is 17 amino acids. DNA for the CDR3: TGTGCCAGCACGCCGAGGGGACAGGGCATTAGATCTACTGAAGCTTTCTTT. Its protein is CASTPRGQGIRSTEAFF.

The chain links TRBV7-3 to TRBJ1-1; no clear D. The CDR3 sequence is 13 residues long. Germline CDR1 is SGHTA and CDR2 is FQGTGA. Trimming cost V 5 bases and J 1 base, with 8 bases left between them. Here the CDR3 reads CASSASQNTEAFF. In DNA, the CDR3 is TGTGCCAGCAGCGCCAGTCAGAACACTGAAGCTTTCTTT.

This clone was recorded only once. The chain recombines TRBV30 with TRBJ2-1, with TRBD1 as a possible D gene (6 bases). V lost 0 bases to trimming and J lost 4 bases, with 13 bases between them. The germline gives CDR1 GTSNPN, CDR2 SVGIG (reference sequence). The CDR3 spans 15 residues. The CDR3 region has the DNA TGTGCCTGGAGTGTTGGCCAGGGGCCTTACAATGAGCAGTTCTTC. This sequence encodes CAWSVGQGPYNEQFF. The full variable domain, its missing parts supplied by reference TRBV30 and TRBJ2-1, is SQTIHQWPATLVQPVGSPLSLECTVEGTSNPNLYWYRQAAGRGLQLLFYSVGIGQISSEVPQNLSASRPQDRQFILSSKKLLLSDSGFYLCAWSVGQGPYNEQFFGPGTRLTVL.

CDR3 DNA sequence: TGTGCCAGCAGTTCCAGGACAGGGCCAACCTACGAGCAGTACTTC. It yields the protein CASSSRTGPTYEQYF. The V gene is TRBV28, the J gene TRBJ2-7, with 8 bases fitting TRBD1. With V trimmed by 4 bases and J by 2 bases, 7 bases remained unmatched. This CDR3 contains 15 residues. Per the germline V gene, CDR1 is MDHEN and CDR2 is SYDVKM.